Presented here are 9 T cell receptor beta chains from one specimen sequenced in a study of response to subunit inactivated influenza vaccine. TCRdb passed the RT-PCR reads through MiXCR, listing each CDR3 protein once. The sample lists some 850,000 distinct CDR3 sequences; less than 20% were seen once. The specimen was PBMCs from blood, collected 5 days after vaccination. Receptor source: a man in his fifties who received an inactivated influenza vaccine.

This clonotype was seen only a few times. The chain has TRBV10-3 and TRBJ2-7, with D possibly TRBD2 on 6 matching bases. Germline CDR1 ENHRY, CDR2 SYGVKD. Trimming shortened V by 3 bases and J by 2 bases, and 14 bases separated the two germline ends. The CDR3 consists of 15 residues. CDR3 loop: CAISESPAGAYEQYF. CDR3 nucleotides: TGTGCCATCAGTGAATCTCCAGCGGGTGCCTACGAGCAGTACTTC.

This clonotype was picked up many times. V is TRBV20-1 and J is TRBJ1-1; D is unclear. Germline values: CDR1 DFQATT, CDR2 SNEGSKA (reference sequence). The CDR3 runs to 13 residues. V lost 5 bases, J lost 1 base, and 11 bases lay in between. CDR3 nucleotide sequence: TGCAGTGCTCAGGTCTACCGGAACACTGAAGCTTTCTTT. Translation: CSAQVYRNTEAFF.

This clonotype was counted at least ten times. V gene TRBV5-1 combines with J gene TRBJ2-3; D tentatively fits TRBD1 or TRBD2 (6 bases each). Germline CDR1 is SGHRS and CDR2 is YFSETQ. V lost 4 bases, J lost 1 base, and 13 bases lay in between. The CDR3 covers 15 residues. CDR3 in amino acids: CASSPDGGRTDTQYF. The CDR3 DNA reads as TGCGCCAGCAGCCCGGACGGGGGCCGCACAGATACGCAGTATTTT.

This clonotype was detected only a few times. The V call is TRBV28, the J call TRBJ1-1; 9 bases align to TRBD1. The CDR3 covers 18 residues. Germline V gene data show CDR1 as MDHEN and CDR2 as SYDVKM. V was clipped by 4 bases and J by 1 base; unmatched bases: 13. CDR3 loop: CASSSQTQRTGANTEAFF. The DNA of the CDR3 is TGTGCCAGCAGTTCCCAAACCCAACGGACAGGGGCGAACACTGAAGCTTTCTTT.

This clonotype was detected only a few times. The chain combines TRBV20-1 with TRBJ2-3; 11 bases are shared with TRBD2. After removal of 0 bases from V and 4 bases from J, the junction contained 9 bases not matched to a gene. The CDR3 has 17 amino acids. Germline values: CDR1 DFQATT, CDR2 SNEGSKA (reference sequence). CDR3 protein: CSARDSSGRTTADTQYF. The CDR3 region has the DNA TGCAGTGCTAGAGATTCTAGCGGGAGGACGACGGCAGATACGCAGTATTTT.

This clonotype was seen a few times. The chain carries TRBV15 and TRBJ2-3, with 7 bases identical to TRBD2. The V and J ends lost 0 bases and 2 bases, in that order; junction bases with no gene match: 11. The CDR3 contains 18 residues. Germline CDR1 LNHNV, CDR2 YYDKDF (reference sequence). The CDR3 reads CATSRDIRGEYSTDTQYF. In DNA, the CDR3 is TGTGCCACCAGCAGAGATATCCGGGGGGAGTACTCCACAGATACGCAGTATTTT.

The gene calls are TRBV20-1 and TRBJ2-3, with D possibly TRBD1 on 6 matching bases. CDR1 DFQATT and CDR2 SNEGSKA come from the germline V gene (reference sequence). Trimming took 3 bases from V and 0 from J, leaving 10 bases between them. The length of the CDR3 is 14 residues. The CDR3 nucleotides are TGCAGTGCTAGGGACAGCGTCAGCACAGATACGCAGTATTTT. Its translation: CSARDSVSTDTQYF.

The genes are TRBV3-1 and TRBJ2-2, with D perhaps matching TRBD1 (5 bases). V lost 3 bases and J lost 1, with 9 bases in between. Germline CDR1 LGHDT, CDR2 YNNKEL (reference sequence). The CDR3 consists of 15 residues. The CDR3 bases are TGTGCCAGCAGCCATAGGGGCGGGAACACCGGGGAGCTGTTTTTT. Its translation: CASSHRGGNTGELFF. Looking up the rest from reference TRBV3-1 and TRBJ2-2 gives the full variable domain: DTAVSQTPKYLVTQMGNDKSIKCEQNLGHDTMYWYKQDSKKFLKIMFSYNNKELIINETVPNRFSPKSPDKAHLNLHINSLELGDSAVYFCASSHRGGNTGELFFGEGSRLTVL.

CDR3 in amino acids: CASMGTNTGELFF. The CDR3 DNA reads TGTGCCAGCATGGGCACGAACACCGGGGAGCTGTTTTTT. This chain links TRBV6-1 with TRBJ2-2; D ambiguous. Trimming cost V 7 bases and J 0 bases, with 6 bases left between them. CDR3 length: 13 amino acids. Looked up from germline, CDR1 is MNHNS and CDR2 is SASEGT.